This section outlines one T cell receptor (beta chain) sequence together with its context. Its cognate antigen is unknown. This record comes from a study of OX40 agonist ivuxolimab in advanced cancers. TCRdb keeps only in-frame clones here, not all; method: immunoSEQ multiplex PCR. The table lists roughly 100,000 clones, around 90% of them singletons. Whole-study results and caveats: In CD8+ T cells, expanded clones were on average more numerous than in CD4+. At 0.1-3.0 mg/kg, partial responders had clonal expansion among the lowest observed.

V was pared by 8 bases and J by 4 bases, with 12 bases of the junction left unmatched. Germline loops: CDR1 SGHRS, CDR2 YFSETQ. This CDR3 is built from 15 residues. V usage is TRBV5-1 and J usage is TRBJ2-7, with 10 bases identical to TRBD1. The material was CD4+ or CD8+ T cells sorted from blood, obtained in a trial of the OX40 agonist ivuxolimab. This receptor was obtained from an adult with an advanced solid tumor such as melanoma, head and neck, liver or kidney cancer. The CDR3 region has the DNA TGCGCCAGTACGGTAGGTGGGACAGGGGAGTACGAGCAGTACTTC. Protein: CASTVGGTGEYEQYF.